The present TCR beta chain was sequenced within a study of blood T cell repertoires in COVID-19. Turning to the study itself: The origin of the acute and convalescent COVID-19 samples was the United States, Italy and Spain. T cells, B-cell-depleted T cells, or PBMCs provided the cDNA or gDNA that served as material.

Study processing details: Amplification of reference gene primers provided the estimated nucleated cell counts. Data came from immunoSEQ multiplex PCR; TCRdb stores just in-frame clones and leaves some out. The V and J calls and clone size come from that table; D and trimming were worked out from the DNA. The sample carries over 90,000 clones, around 84% recorded once. Germline loops: CDR1 SGHRS, CDR2 YFSETQ. The J segment lost 8 bases and the V segment lost 0 bases, leaving 1 base of the junction unmatched. CDR3 size: 14 residues. This rearrangement joins TRBV5-1 to TRBJ1-6; 8 bases match TRBD1. The origin of this receptor is a woman aged 55-70 years in a cohort sampled during active or convalescent COVID-19. Material for sequencing was peripheral blood. DNA for the CDR3: TGCGCCAGCAGCTTGGCAGGGGGCTATTCACCCCTCCACTTT. This codes for CASSLAGGYSPLHF.